A single sample is the source of the 7 T cell receptor beta chains below, sequenced in a study of response to subunit inactivated influenza vaccine. Each CDR3 protein is one row after TCRdb ran MiXCR on the RT-PCR reads. The sample records about 650,000 distinct CDR3 sequences, around 15% being singletons. The sample in question was PBMCs from blood, obtained roughly 2 weeks before vaccination. The receptors come from a middle-aged man who received an inactivated influenza vaccine.

This clonotype was seen only a few times. V usage is TRBV2 and J usage is TRBJ2-2; maybe TRBD1 (5 bases). Germline V gene lookup returns CDR1 SNHLY and CDR2 FYNNEI. Trimming left V 5 bases short and J 8 bases short, with 12 bases between. The CDR3 is 13 amino acids. Here the CDR3 reads CASSTNYRGELFF. In nucleotides, the CDR3 is TGTGCCAGCAGTACCAACTACAGGGGGGAGCTGTTTTTT.

This clonotype was seen only a few times. The chain recombines TRBV2 with TRBJ2-5, with D perhaps TRBD2 (7 bases). The CDR3 is 10 residues long. V dropped 8 bases and J dropped 9 bases, with 10 bases sitting between them. Germline CDR1 reads SNHLY; CDR2 reads FYNNEI. As DNA, the CDR3 is TGTGCCAGCGGGGAGGGGGCCCAGTACTTC. As protein: CASGEGAQYF. Full variable domain (rest looked up from reference TRBV2 and TRBJ2-5): EPEVTQTPSHQVTQMGQEVILRCVPISNHLYFYWYRQILGQKVEFLVSFYNNEISEKSEIFDDQFSVERPDGSNFTLKIRSTKLEDSAMYFCASGEGAQYFGPGTRLLVL.

This clonotype was seen a handful of times. The chain has TRBV7-9 and TRBJ1-1; 11 bases are a match to TRBD1. CDR1 and CDR2 (germline): SEHNR, FQNEAQ (reference sequence). V was clipped by 5 bases and J by 4 bases; unmatched bases: 9. The CDR3 has 16 residues. This chain's CDR3 is CASSLGQGARLTEAFF. CDR3 coding DNA: TGTGCCAGCAGCCTTGGACAGGGGGCGCGTCTCACTGAAGCTTTCTTT.

This clonotype came up a few times. This sequence joins TRBV29-1 and TRBJ2-1, with 8 bases that match TRBD2. V lost 7 bases and J lost 2; bases outside the gene matches: 4. The CDR3 covers 13 residues. Germline V gene lookup returns CDR1 SQVTM and CDR2 ANQGSEA. The CDR3 is CSAAGGTYNEQFF. CDR3 in DNA: TGCAGCGCGGCGGGAGGCACCTACAATGAGCAGTTCTTC.

This chain uses TRBV20-1 with TRBJ2-3, with 15 bases aligning to TRBD2. The CDR3 totals 17 residues. The trim removed 3 bases at V and 4 bases at J, leaving 8 bases unmatched. Germline-derived CDR1 and CDR2 are DFQATT and SNEGSKA (reference sequence). The CDR3 loop is CSARGLAGGRRADTQYF. CDR3 DNA: TGCAGTGCTAGGGGACTAGCGGGAGGCCGGCGAGCAGATACGCAGTATTTT.

The chain links TRBV29-1 to TRBJ2-1; D not resolved. Germline assignment: CDR1 SQVTM and CDR2 ANQGSEA. CDR3 length: 14 residues. V was clipped by 6 bases and J by 0 bases, with 12 bases between them. The CDR3 nucleotides are TGCAGCGTGGACCGACACCGCTCCTACAATGAGCAGTTCTTC. Its translation is CSVDRHRSYNEQFF.

This clonotype was counted only a few times. This chain connects TRBV27 to TRBJ2-7, with D maybe TRBD1 (6 bases). This CDR3 is built from 15 residues. Germline V gene sequence: CDR1 MNHEY, CDR2 SMNVEV (reference sequence). Trimming stripped 0 bases from V and 7 bases from J, with 16 bases between. The CDR3 here is CASSLSAAGVEEQYF. The CDR3, as DNA: TGTGCCAGCAGTTTATCCGCCGCAGGGGTCGAGGAGCAGTACTTC.